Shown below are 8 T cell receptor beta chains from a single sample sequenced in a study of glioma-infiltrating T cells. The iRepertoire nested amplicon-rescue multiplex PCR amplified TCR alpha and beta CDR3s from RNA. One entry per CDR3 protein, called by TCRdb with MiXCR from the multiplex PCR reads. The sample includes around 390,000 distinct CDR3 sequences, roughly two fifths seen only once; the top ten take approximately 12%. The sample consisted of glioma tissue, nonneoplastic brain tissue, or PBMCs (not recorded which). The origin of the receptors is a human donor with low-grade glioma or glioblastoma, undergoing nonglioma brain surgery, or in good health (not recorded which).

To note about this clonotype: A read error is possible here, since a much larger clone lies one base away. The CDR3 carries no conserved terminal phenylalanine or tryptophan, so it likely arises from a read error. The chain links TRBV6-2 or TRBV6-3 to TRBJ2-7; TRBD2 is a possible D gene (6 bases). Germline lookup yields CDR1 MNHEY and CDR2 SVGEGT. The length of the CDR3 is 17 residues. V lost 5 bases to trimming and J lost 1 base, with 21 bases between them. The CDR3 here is CASSPQRTRGLSYEQYL. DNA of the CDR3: TGTGCCAGCAGTCCACAGCGGACGCGGGGACTTTCCTACGAGCAGTACCTC.

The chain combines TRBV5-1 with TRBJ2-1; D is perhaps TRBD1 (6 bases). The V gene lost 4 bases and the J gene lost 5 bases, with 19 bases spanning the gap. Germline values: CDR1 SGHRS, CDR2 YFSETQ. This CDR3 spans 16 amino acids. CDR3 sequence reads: CASSETAGDTNNEQFF. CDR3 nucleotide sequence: TGCGCCAGCAGCGAAACGGCAGGGGACACAAACAATGAGCAGTTCTTC.

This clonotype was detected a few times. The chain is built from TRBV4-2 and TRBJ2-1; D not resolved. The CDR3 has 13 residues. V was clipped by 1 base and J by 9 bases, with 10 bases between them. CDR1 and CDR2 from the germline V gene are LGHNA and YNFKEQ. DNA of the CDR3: TGTGCCAGCAGCCAAGGAGAAAGTACTGAGCAGTTCTTC. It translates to CASSQGESTEQFF.

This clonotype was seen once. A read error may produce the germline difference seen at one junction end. The CDR3 spells CAGSEFTGGTADTQYF. CDR3 sequence (DNA): TGTGCCGGCAGTGAATTTACAGGGGGCACGGCAGATACGCAGTATTTT. The rearrangement uses TRBV6-1 and TRBJ2-3; 9 bases map to TRBD1. This CDR3 has 16 amino acids. Germline V gene lookup returns CDR1 MNHNS and CDR2 SASEGT.

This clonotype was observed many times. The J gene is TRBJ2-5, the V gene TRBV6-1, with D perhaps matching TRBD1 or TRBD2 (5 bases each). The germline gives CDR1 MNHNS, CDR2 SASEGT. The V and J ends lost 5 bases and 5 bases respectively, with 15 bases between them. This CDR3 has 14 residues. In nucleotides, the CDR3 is TGTGCCAGCAGTTCCCTGGGACCTGGGGAGACCCAGTACTTC. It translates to CASSSLGPGETQYF.

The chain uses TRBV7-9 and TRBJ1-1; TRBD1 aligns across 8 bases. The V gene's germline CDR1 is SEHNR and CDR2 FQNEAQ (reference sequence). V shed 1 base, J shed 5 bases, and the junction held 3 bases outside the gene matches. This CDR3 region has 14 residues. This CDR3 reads CASSLGQGITEAFF. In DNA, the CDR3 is TGTGCCAGCAGCTTAGGACAGGGGATTACTGAAGCTTTCTTT.

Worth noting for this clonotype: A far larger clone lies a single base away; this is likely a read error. The CDR3 here is CASSPRGGTGAFF. The CDR3 DNA follows: TGTGCCAGCAGCCCCAGGGGAGGAACTGGAGCTTTCTTT. V usage is TRBV6-5 and J usage is TRBJ1-1; TRBD1 is a possible D gene (6 bases). The CDR3 is 13 amino acids. CDR1 is MNHEY and CDR2 is SVGAGI in the germline V gene.

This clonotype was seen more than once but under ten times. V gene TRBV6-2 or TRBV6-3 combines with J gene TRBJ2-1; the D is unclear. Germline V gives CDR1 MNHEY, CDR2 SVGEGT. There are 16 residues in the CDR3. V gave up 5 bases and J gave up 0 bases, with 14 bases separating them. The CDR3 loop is CASSPRGGPSYNEQFF. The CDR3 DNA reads TGTGCCAGCAGTCCCCGAGGTGGGCCCTCCTACAATGAGCAGTTCTTC.